There are many counts of the clone carrying this TCR beta chain. V shed 8 bases and J 4 bases; nucleotides not matched to a gene: 4. The CDR3 sequence is 13 residues long. Germline V gene data show CDR1 as SGHTA and CDR2 as FQGNSA. Researchers amplified the TCR beta CDR3 regions from RNA transcripts. During a first-round RT-PCR of the TCR CDR3, the HTBI primer set was used. TCRdb processed the multiplex PCR reads anew with MiXCR; each CDR3 protein has one entry. In the table there are about 500,000 distinct CDR3 sequences, roughly 15% of which are singletons. The sample originates from a study of T cells in Graves' hyperthyroidism and ophthalmopathy.

This clonotype originated in a woman aged 25 to 39 with Graves' ophthalmopathy. The specimen was blood. The chain links TRBV7-2 to TRBJ2-3, with 9 bases matching TRBD2. CDR3 DNA: TGTGCCAGCTCTAGCGGGGTGGCAGATACGCAGTATTTT. Translated, it gives CASSSGVADTQYF. The variable domain in full, with the rest retrieved from reference TRBV7-2 and TRBJ2-3, is GAGVSQSPSNKVTEKGKDVELRCDPISGHTALYWYRQSLGQGLEFLIYFQGNSAPDKSGLPSDRFSAERTGGSVSTLTIQRTQQEDSAVYLCASSSGVADTQYFGPGTRLTVL.